The 8 T cell receptor beta chains in this list originate from one sample, sequenced in a study of precursors of human CD4 cytotoxic T cells. Sorted CD4+ central memory, effector memory, IL-7R-high TEMRA and IL-7R-negative TEMRA cells underwent bulk UMI sequencing. Via MiXCR, TCRdb re-called the reads, giving one row per CDR3 protein. The table has approximately 500 distinct CDR3 sequences, 17% seen once. Sequences were obtained from memory CD4+ T cells from blood (PBMCs). These receptors all stem from a human donor in good health.

The sample holds one count of this clonotype. This chain uses TRBV4-2 with TRBJ2-2; possibly TRBD1 for D (6 bases). Trimming pared 4 bases from V and 7 bases from J, leaving 16 bases between. CDR1 is LGHNA, CDR2 YNFKEQ, per germline. This CDR3 has 15 amino acids. CDR3 residues: CASSPQGLRDGELFF. The DNA of the CDR3 is TGTGCCAGCAGCCCACAGGGTCTAAGGGACGGGGAGCTGTTTTTT.

This clonotype is labeled large. The chain uses TRBV18 and TRBJ2-5; 9 bases match TRBD1. Germline V gives CDR1 KGHSH, CDR2 LQKENI. This CDR3 comprises 15 residues. Trimming removed 4 bases from V and 2 bases from J; junction bases left unmatched: 5. CDR3 region: CASSRTGTGQETQYF. In nucleotides, the CDR3 is TGTGCCAGCTCACGGACCGGGACAGGGCAAGAGACCCAGTACTTC.

The chain employs TRBV29-1 and TRBJ2-5; D is uncertain. This CDR3 has 13 amino acids. From germline, CDR1 is SQVTM and CDR2 ANQGSEA. V dropped 4 bases and J dropped 4 bases, with 13 bases sitting between them. In DNA form, the CDR3 reads TGCAGCGTTGGACTGGTGATGGGAGAGACCCAGTACTTC. Protein product: CSVGLVMGETQYF.

This clonotype turned up a few times. This chain uses TRBV4-2 with TRBJ2-6; TRBD1 matches 8 bases. Germline V gene data show CDR1 as LGHNA and CDR2 as YNFKEQ. J lost 1 base, V lost 1 base, and 6 bases had no gene match. The CDR3 is 18 residues long. CDR3 region: CASSQGQGQGSGANVLTF. The CDR3 bases are TGTGCCAGCAGCCAAGGGCAAGGACAGGGTTCTGGGGCCAACGTCCTGACTTTC.

By proportion, this clonotype is large. The chain joins TRBV20-1 to TRBJ2-5; perhaps TRBD2 as D (6 bases). The germline CDR1 and CDR2 sequences are DFQATT and SNEGSKA (reference sequence). The CDR3 length is 13 residues. V was clipped by 4 bases and J by 2 bases, with 11 bases between them. Here the CDR3 reads CSATRLDQETQYF. In DNA form, the CDR3 reads TGCAGTGCTACGAGACTAGATCAAGAGACCCAGTACTTC.

The chain combines TRBV24-1 with TRBJ2-1, with 9 bases lining up with TRBD1. This CDR3 is built from 15 residues. Trimming took 3 bases from V and 8 from J; bases not matched to a gene: 7. Germline CDR1 is KGHDR and CDR2 is SFDVKD. CDR3 sequence (DNA): TGTGCCACCAGTGATACCGGGACAGGGATCCATGAGCAGTTCTTC. This codes for CATSDTGTGIHEQFF.

The chain links TRBV4-1 to TRBJ2-3, with D perhaps matching TRBD1 (5 bases). The CDR3 runs 16 residues. CDR1 and CDR2 from the germline V gene are MGHRA and YSYEKL. Trimming stripped 1 base from V and 14 bases from J, with 25 bases between. The CDR3 is CASSQGWGRAISSVYF. The CDR3 nucleotides read TGCGCCAGCAGCCAAGGTTGGGGCAGGGCAATAAGCAGTGTGTATTTT.

The table lists this clonotype with a few counts. The J gene is TRBJ2-1, the V gene TRBV20-1; TRBD1 matches 8 bases. The CDR3 has 13 residues. Unmatched junction bases numbered 4, after V lost 1 base and J lost 8 bases. Germline-derived CDR1 and CDR2 are DFQATT and SNEGSKA (reference sequence). Written as DNA, the CDR3 is TGCAGTGCTAGAGGAACAGGGGGTCATGAGCAGTTCTTC. Protein: CSARGTGGHEQFF.